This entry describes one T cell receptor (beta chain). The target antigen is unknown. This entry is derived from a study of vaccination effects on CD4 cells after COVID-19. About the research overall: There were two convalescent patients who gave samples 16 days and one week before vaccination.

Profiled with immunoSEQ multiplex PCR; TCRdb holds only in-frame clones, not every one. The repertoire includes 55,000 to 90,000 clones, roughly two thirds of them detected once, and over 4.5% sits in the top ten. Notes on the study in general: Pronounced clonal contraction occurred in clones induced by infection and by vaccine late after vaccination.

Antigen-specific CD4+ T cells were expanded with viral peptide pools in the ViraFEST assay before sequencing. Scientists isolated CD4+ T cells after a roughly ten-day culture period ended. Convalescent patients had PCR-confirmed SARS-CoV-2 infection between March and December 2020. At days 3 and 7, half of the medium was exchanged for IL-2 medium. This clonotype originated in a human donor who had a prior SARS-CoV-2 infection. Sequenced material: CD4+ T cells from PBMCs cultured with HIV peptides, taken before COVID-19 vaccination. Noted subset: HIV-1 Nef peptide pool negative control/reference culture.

The CDR3, as DNA: TGTGCCAGCGGAAAGGATCTCAGGGGGCAACCCGGGACTGAAGCTTTCTTT. This encodes CASGKDLRGQPGTEAFF. J is TRBJ1-1 and V is TRBV21-1; the table gives TRBD1 as D, unverified against the DNA. TRBV21-1 is a pseudogene segment. The CDR3 runs to 17 residues.